This TCR beta chain was recorded in a study of blood T cell repertoires in COVID-19. Study-level background: Collection of acute and convalescent COVID-19 samples took place in the United States, Italy and Spain. PBMCs, B-cell-depleted T cells, or T cells provided the cDNA or gDNA that made up the material.

Source study methods: Reference gene primer amplification in the assay estimated nucleated cell counts. Using immunoSEQ multiplex PCR, the repertoire was profiled, and TCRdb retains in-frame clones only, with some absent. The V and J calls and clone size are taken from that table; D and trimming were inferred from the DNA. The top ten hold about 1.6% of the sample, which has about 180,000 clones, 83% seen once. The origin of this receptor is a human donor in a cohort sampled during active COVID-19. Sequencing was performed on peripheral blood.

CDR3 protein: CASSYLGQGQETQYF. CDR3 DNA: TGTGCCAGCAGTTACTTAGGACAGGGGCAAGAGACCCAGTACTTC. The rearrangement joins TRBV6-5 to TRBJ2-5; 9 bases fit TRBD1. The CDR3 is made up of 15 amino acids. CDR1 is MNHEY and CDR2 is SVGAGI in the germline V gene. Trimming took 1 base from V and 2 from J; bases not matched to a gene: 2.